This paragraph reports one T cell receptor (beta chain). The antigen it binds to is not known. No clone much larger than this one lies a single base away; base qualities are absent. The entry originates in a study of blood T cell repertoires in COVID-19 (TCRdb year 2020). A note on the overall study: Collaborator samples came from the United States, Italy and Spain and covered acute and convalescent phases of COVID-19. The material from the prospective study consisted of cDNA or gDNA derived from T cells, B-cell-depleted T cells, or PBMCs. Subjects who had been exposed to COVID-19, were actively infected with it, or had recovered from it provided the deeply sampled blood TCRbeta repertoires that made up the dataset. The repertoires were released in a freely available public database intended as a resource for research on the immune response to SARS-CoV-2. Samples came from the ongoing ImmuneRACE study (first 160 participants) plus 1,254 subjects from 6 global collaborators. The sample metadata nearly always contained a de-identified subject ID, COVID-19 status, age in years and sex. Where available, HLA class I and class II types were taken from metadata supplied by the sample provider and were not determined by assay-based typing.

The full study reports these points: The amount of clinical and demographic metadata varied by source and participant and was provided uncurated.

Looking up the germline V gene yields CDR1 SGHVS and CDR2 FNYEAQ. V was cut back by 5 bases and J by 0 bases, leaving a gap of 13 bases between them. Reading from cysteine to phenylalanine, the CDR3 counts 15 amino acids. Left in the record is the CDR3 DNA by itself, 45 bases read in frame from the first base. The immunoSEQ Assay, a bias-controlled multiplex PCR, was used to amplify TCRbeta CDR3 regions from genomic DNA. As for the original processing: The number of nucleated cells in each sample was estimated by amplification of reference gene primers within the assay. Sequence reads were collapsed and filtered to measure the absolute abundance of every unique TCRbeta CDR3 rearrangement. For each sample, productive Simpson clonality was calculated by taking the square root of Simpson's diversity index across productive rearrangements. TCRdb holds this immuneACCESS table with in-frame rearrangements only. Some clones are missing; in checked studies, unresolved V genes explain under half, and the rest has no known cause. V and J calls and clone size are given by that table; D and trimming were obtained from the DNA. The sample has roughly 120,000 clones on record, 90% of them singletons. The ten largest make up less than 2% of the sample.

Whole blood was collected in K2EDTA tubes by collaborating institutions according to the institutions' own protocols. For TCRbeta analysis, collaborators shipped samples as frozen whole blood, isolated PBMCs, or DNA extracted from either of those sample types. Material for sequencing was peripheral blood. The chain uses TRBV7-6 and TRBJ1-2; the D gene is possibly TRBD1, with 6 bases matching. This receptor was identified in a human donor with active COVID-19. The donor label of this sample is uncertain. CDR3 sequence: CASSKPGTTNYGYTF. The DNA reads as follows: TGTGCCAGCAGCAAGCCCGGGACAACTAACTATGGCTACACCTTC.